The TCR beta chain described here comes from a study of T cells expressing NK-cell markers. Study information: Investigators obtained TCR beta repertoires from sorted CD3+CD56+NKG2C+, CD3+CD56+NKG2C- and CD3+CD56-NKG2C+ T cells.

CDR3 length equals 15 residues. Germline-derived CDR1 and CDR2 are LNHNV and YYDKDF (reference sequence). TCR beta cDNA was generated via 5'RACE template switching incorporating UMIs. From its re-call of the 5' RACE reads, TCRdb lists each CDR3 protein once, without DNA. The sample data list around 100,000 distinct CDR3 sequences. Study conclusions and caveats: In a handful of donors, these clonotypes also led the CD3+CD56-NKG2C+ fraction. There remained a lack of clarity about HCMV specificity of expanded NKG2C+ T cell clones.

Turning to this clonotype: Its antigen is currently unknown.

The sequenced material came from blood T cells: a sorted CD56 or NKG2C T cell subset, CD4+ or CD8+ T cells, or bulk PBMC T cells (not recorded which). The sequence was collected from a woman between 18 and 69 years old in good health. The chain joins TRBV15 to TRBJ1-5; TCRdb reports TRBD1, a call that lacks DNA to check it against. The CDR3 loop reads CATSRTGTGDQPQHF.